The 18 T cell receptor beta chains reported below all come from one sample, sequenced in a study of blood T cell repertoires in COVID-19. Generated by immunoSEQ multiplex PCR, the TCRdb table keeps only in-frame clones and is missing some. The sample lists 200,000 or so clones; approximately 80% were seen once. Source material: peripheral blood. The origin of the receptors is a human donor in a cohort sampled during active COVID-19.

In its sample, this clone was seen once. The J gene is TRBJ1-1, the V gene TRBV7-2, with D possibly matching TRBD1 (5 bases). The germline V gene has CDR1 SGHTA and CDR2 FQGNSA. V was trimmed by 1 base and J by 0 bases, leaving 9 bases between them. This CDR3 is 15 amino acids long. The CDR3 sequence is CASSLVKDMNTEAFF. Written as DNA, the CDR3 is TGTGCCAGCAGCTTAGTTAAGGACATGAACACTGAAGCTTTCTTT.

The chain carries TRBV7-9 and TRBJ2-7; the D gene is possibly TRBD2 (5 bases). V was shortened by 6 bases and J by 5 bases, with 26 bases between the two germline ends. The germline CDR1 and CDR2 sequences are SEHNR and FQNEAQ (reference sequence). The CDR3 covers 17 residues. The CDR3 DNA is TGTGCCAGCAGTTTTAGCTTTACAGCTACTCGGGGAGACGAGCAGTACTTC. The encoded protein is CASSFSFTATRGDEQYF.

J is TRBJ1-2 and V is TRBV28, with a possible D match to TRBD1 (5 bases). Trimming shortened V by 4 bases and J by 2 bases, and 14 bases separated the two germline ends. The CDR3 is 15 amino acids. Germline assignment: CDR1 MDHEN and CDR2 SYDVKM. CDR3 amino acids: CASSSLRQSNYGYTF. The CDR3 bases are TGTGCCAGCAGTTCCCTCCGACAGTCGAACTATGGCTACACCTTC.

The CDR3 DNA reads TGTGCTAGTGGTTTGGTACTGAGCGCCAGCTCCTACGAGCAGTACTTC. Its protein is CASGLVLSASSYEQYF. This chain links TRBV12-5 with TRBJ2-7; no reliable D call. The CDR3 is 16 amino acids. Germline V lookup: CDR1 LGHNT, CDR2 FRNRAP. V gave up 0 bases and J gave up 0 bases, with 12 bases separating them.

V gene TRBV28 combines with J gene TRBJ1-1, with a tentative D call TRBD1 (6 bases). The CDR3 covers 15 residues. The germline V gene has CDR1 MDHEN and CDR2 SYDVKM. V was clipped by 2 bases and J by 3 bases, with 13 bases between them. The CDR3: CASSLERGIYTEAFF. The CDR3 DNA sequence: TGTGCCAGCAGTTTAGAGAGGGGGATCTACACTGAAGCTTTCTTT.

The chain joins TRBV15 to TRBJ2-1; 7 bases map to TRBD1. Germline V gene sequence: CDR1 LNHNV, CDR2 YYDKDF (reference sequence). The CDR3 has 16 residues. V lost 0 bases to trimming and J lost 6 bases; unmatched junction nucleotides: 8. CDR3 protein: CATSREPGQRFNEQFF. The CDR3 DNA reads TGTGCCACCAGCAGAGAACCGGGACAGAGATTCAATGAGCAGTTCTTC.

This clone has only a few counts. The chain uses TRBV24-1 and TRBJ2-5, with 8 bases lining up with TRBD2. After removal of 3 bases from V and 2 bases from J, the junction contained 7 bases not matched to a gene. Germline V gene sequence: CDR1 KGHDR, CDR2 SFDVKD. The CDR3 runs 16 residues. Here the CDR3 reads CATSDPTSARQETQYF. CDR3 DNA: TGTGCCACCAGTGATCCGACTAGCGCCCGTCAAGAGACCCAGTACTTC.

The chain carries TRBV27 and TRBJ2-1, with no clear D. Trimming took off 0 bases at V and 7 bases at J, with 7 bases between the two ends. The CDR3 covers 13 residues. Germline lookup yields CDR1 MNHEY and CDR2 SMNVEV (reference sequence). The CDR3 loop reads CASSLSIRNEQFF. In DNA, the CDR3 is TGTGCCAGCAGTTTATCGATTCGGAATGAGCAGTTCTTC.

The chain has TRBV4-2 and TRBJ2-7; 8 nucleotides agree with TRBD1. This CDR3 is built from 15 residues. CDR1 is LGHNA, CDR2 YNFKEQ, per germline. J was trimmed by 3 bases and V by 3 bases; bases with no gene match: 7. This chain's CDR3 is CASSQGTGVYYEQYF. CDR3 DNA sequence: TGTGCCAGCAGCCAGGGGACAGGTGTTTACTACGAGCAGTACTTC.

This chain uses TRBV19 with TRBJ2-7; 10 bases are shared with TRBD1. The CDR3 consists of 14 residues. Per germline, CDR1 LNHDA and CDR2 SQIVND (reference sequence). V shed 6 bases, J shed 3 bases, and the junction held 5 bases outside the gene matches. In DNA form, the CDR3 reads TGTGCCAGTAGGAGGGACAGGGGAAACTACGAGCAGTACTTC. Residues: CASRRDRGNYEQYF.

This clone was seen only once. The chain uses TRBV11-2 and TRBJ2-1, with 11 positions matching TRBD1. Germline V gives CDR1 SGHAT, CDR2 FQNNGV. Germline trimming cut 5 bases from V and 6 bases from J; bases unmatched to any gene: 9. The CDR3 length is 16 residues. The CDR3 bases are TGTGCCAGCAGCCCATGGGACAGGGGGTTGAGCAATGAGCAGTTCTTC. As protein: CASSPWDRGLSNEQFF.

This clone was detected only a few times. The chain combines TRBV20-1 with TRBJ2-7, with TRBD1 identical over 7 bases. With V trimmed by 3 bases and J by 2 bases, 10 bases remained unmatched. CDR1 and CDR2 from the germline V gene are DFQATT and SNEGSKA (reference sequence). CDR3 length: 15 residues. CDR3 bases: TGCAGTGCTAGTTTAAAAGGGGGCAGGGCCTACGAGCAGTACTTC. Protein: CSASLKGGRAYEQYF.

The rearrangement joins TRBV30 to TRBJ2-7, with D possibly TRBD1 on 6 matching bases. V dropped 8 bases and J dropped 1 base, with 15 bases sitting between them. CDR1 is GTSNPN, CDR2 SVGIG, per germline (reference sequence). The CDR3 is made up of 13 amino acids. CDR3 DNA: TGTGCCGGGGTACAGGACAGATCCTACGAGCAGTACTTC. It specifies CAGVQDRSYEQYF.

The chain recombines TRBV27 with TRBJ2-3, with D possibly matching TRBD1 (6 bases). Trimming pared 2 bases from V and 2 bases from J, leaving 11 bases between. This CDR3 is built from 15 residues. CDR1 is MNHEY, CDR2 SMNVEV, per germline (reference sequence). The CDR3 spells CASSLSQGTTDTQYF. CDR3 in DNA: TGTGCCAGCAGTTTAAGTCAGGGGACCACAGATACGCAGTATTTT.

The chain recombines TRBV19 with TRBJ1-5; no firm D call. Deletions cut 9 bases from V and 0 bases from J, with 18 bases between. The germline V gene encodes CDR1 LNHDA and CDR2 SQIVND (reference sequence). The CDR3 spans 16 residues. The CDR3, as DNA: TGTGCCAGGCATCGAGCTTGGGCCGTTAGCAATCAGCCCCAGCATTTT. Encoded protein: CARHRAWAVSNQPQHF.

CDR3 region: CASSQAGGVSNQPQHF. CDR3 nucleotides: TGTGCCAGCAGCCAAGCCGGAGGGGTCAGCAATCAGCCCCAGCATTTT. The chain couples TRBV14 to TRBJ1-5, with D possibly matching TRBD1 (5 bases). Trimming shortened V by 1 base and J by 1 base, and 11 bases separated the two germline ends. Germline V gives CDR1 SGHDN, CDR2 FVKESK. CDR3 length equals 16 residues.

About this clone: This sample includes further DNA sequences coding for the same CDR3. The rearrangement links TRBV28 to TRBJ2-3; the match to TRBD1 covers 9 bases. CDR1 and CDR2 (germline): MDHEN, SYDVKM. CDR3 length equals 14 residues. V was clipped by 6 bases and J by 4 bases; unmatched bases: 5. The CDR3 reads CASSLGQGSDTQYF. CDR3 in DNA: TGTGCCAGCAGCCTAGGACAGGGGTCAGATACGCAGTATTTT.

The chain is built from TRBV5-6 and TRBJ2-3, with D perhaps TRBD1 (7 bases). The V gene lost 4 bases and the J gene lost 2 bases, with 20 bases spanning the gap. This CDR3 is built from 17 residues. Germline V CDR1 and CDR2: SGHDT, YYEEEE. CDR3 loop: CASSQKEGALTTDTQYF. As DNA, the CDR3 is TGTGCCAGCAGCCAGAAGGAGGGGGCCTTGACCACAGATACGCAGTATTTT.